Listed here are 30 T cell receptor beta chains from one sample, sequenced in a study of T cells in Graves' hyperthyroidism and ophthalmopathy. From RNA transcripts, TCR beta CDR3 regions were amplified. A first-round RT-PCR of the TCR CDR3 used the HTBI primer set. TCRdb fed the multiplex PCR reads into MiXCR, producing one record per CDR3 protein. Among roughly 260,000 distinct CDR3 sequences listed, more than 14% were seen once. The sample consisted of blood. These TCRs come from a woman between 40 and 50 years old with Graves' hyperthyroidism that later progressed to Graves' ophthalmopathy.

Concerning this clonotype: Given a much more abundant clone one base away, this may be a read error. This rearrangement joins TRBV3-1 to TRBJ2-1; TRBD2 matches 8 bases. The CDR3 loop spans 15 amino acids. The V and J ends lost 6 bases and 6 bases, in that order; junction bases with no gene match: 10. CDR1 LGHDT and CDR2 YNNKEL come from the germline V gene (reference sequence). CDR3 loop: CASRPPGLEINEQFF. CDR3 bases: TGTGCCAGCAGGCCTCCGGGACTAGAAATCAATGAGCAGTTCTTC.

This clonotype was detected ten times or more. This chain links TRBV12-3 or TRBV12-4 with TRBJ2-1, with unresolved D. V was shortened by 6 bases and J by 7 bases, with 10 bases between the two germline ends. This CDR3 spans 12 amino acids. CDR3 residues: CASRTSRNEQFF. CDR3 nucleotide sequence: TGTGCCAGCAGAACCTCTAGGAATGAGCAGTTCTTC.

Of note for this clonotype: One base away lies a much larger clone, so this may be a sequencing read error. V gene TRBV7-3 combines with J gene TRBJ2-1, with D maybe TRBD2 (6 bases). CDR3 length equals 16 residues. The V and J ends lost 0 bases and 0 bases respectively, with 9 bases between them. The germline CDR1 and CDR2 sequences are SGHTA and FQGTGA. Here the CDR3 reads CASSLTNGSSYNEQFF. CDR3 DNA: TGTGCCAGCAGCTTAACTAACGGGAGCTCCTACAATGAGCAGTTCTTC.

This clonotype was counted many times. J is TRBJ1-1 and V is TRBV3-1; D remains ambiguous. The CDR3 loop spans 16 amino acids. V shed 2 bases and J shed 1 base, with 14 bases lying between them. CDR1 is LGHDT and CDR2 is YNNKEL in the germline V gene (reference sequence). As DNA, the CDR3 is TGTGCCAGCAGCCAAATGCTGGGGAAATCGAACACTGAAGCTTTCTTT. Encoded protein: CASSQMLGKSNTEAFF. The variable domain in full, completed from reference TRBV3-1 and TRBJ1-1, reads DTAVSQTPKYLVTQMGNDKSIKCEQNLGHDTMYWYKQDSKKFLKIMFSYNNKELIINETVPNRFSPKSPDKAHLNLHINSLELGDSAVYFCASSQMLGKSNTEAFFGQGTRLTVV.

J is TRBJ1-4 and V is TRBV20-1; D might be TRBD1 (5 bases). V lost 0 bases, J lost 6 bases, and 14 bases lay in between. The germline CDR1 and CDR2 sequences are DFQATT and SNEGSKA (reference sequence). The CDR3 consists of 15 residues. Here the CDR3 reads CSARDPGLTHEKLFF. The DNA of the CDR3 is TGCAGTGCTAGAGATCCGGGACTGACCCATGAAAAACTGTTTTTT.

V is TRBV7-9 and J is TRBJ2-2; possible D gene TRBD1, 5 bases. V was pared by 6 bases and J by 4 bases, with 15 bases between. Germline-derived CDR1 and CDR2 are SEHNR and FQNEAQ (reference sequence). The CDR3 runs 15 residues. CDR3 coding DNA: TGTGCCAGCAGTGAAGATGGAAGGGGCACCGGGGAGCTGTTTTTT. Amino acid sequence: CASSEDGRGTGELFF.

There are many counts of this clonotype. V and J are TRBV18 and TRBJ2-7; no reliable D call. Looked up from germline, CDR1 is KGHSH and CDR2 is LQKENI. This CDR3 has 12 amino acids. Trimming took off 1 base at V and 2 bases at J, with 3 bases between the two ends. The CDR3 nucleotides are TGTGCCAGCTCACCACAGGCCTACGAGCAGTACTTC. Residues: CASSPQAYEQYF. Full variable domain (remainder filled in from reference TRBV18 and TRBJ2-7): NAGVMQNPRHLVRRRGQEARLRCSPMKGHSHVYWYRQLPEEGLKFMVYLQKENIIDESGMPKERFSAEFPKEGPSILRIQQVVRGDSAAYFCASSPQAYEQYFGPGTRLTVT.

This clonotype was detected ten times or more. The chain couples TRBV18 to TRBJ2-3, with D possibly being TRBD1 (6 bases). V was trimmed by 3 bases and J by 2 bases, leaving 9 bases between them. The length of the CDR3 is 14 residues. Germline V gene data show CDR1 as KGHSH and CDR2 as LQKENI. In nucleotides, the CDR3 is TGTGCCAGCTCACCCGGACAGTACACAGATACGCAGTATTTT. This translates into CASSPGQYTDTQYF. The entire variable domain, with the rest obtained from reference TRBV18 and TRBJ2-3, is as follows: NAGVMQNPRHLVRRRGQEARLRCSPMKGHSHVYWYRQLPEEGLKFMVYLQKENIIDESGMPKERFSAEFPKEGPSILRIQQVVRGDSAAYFCASSPGQYTDTQYFGPGTRLTVL.

At least ten counts were recorded for this clonotype. The chain has TRBV2 and TRBJ1-6; D gene uncertain. Germline V gene lookup returns CDR1 SNHLY and CDR2 FYNNEI. V lost 2 bases and J 9 bases, leaving 11 bases between the germline ends. The length of the CDR3 is 14 residues. DNA for the CDR3: TGTGCCAGCAGTGAATCGAGGATTGTTTCACCCCTCCACTTT. Its protein product is CASSESRIVSPLHF.

This clonotype was detected ten times or more. The chain combines TRBV30 with TRBJ1-6; D is uncertain. Germline V gene data show CDR1 as GTSNPN and CDR2 as SVGIG (reference sequence). Trimming shortened V by 3 bases and J by 10 bases, and 19 bases separated the two germline ends. The CDR3 sequence is 15 residues long. The CDR3 nucleotides read TGTGCCTGGAGCGTAGAACCGAGGTTTGGGTCACCCCTCCACTTT. Encoded protein: CAWSVEPRFGSPLHF.

This clonotype was found many times. This sequence joins TRBV6-1 and TRBJ2-7; 7 bases are shared with TRBD2. Germline CDR1 reads MNHNS; CDR2 reads SASEGT. V shed 6 bases and J 0 bases; nucleotides not matched to a gene: 8. This CDR3 region has 15 residues. The CDR3 bases are TGTGCCAGCAGAACCGGGACTACCAGCTCCTACGAGCAGTACTTC. It codes for CASRTGTTSSYEQYF.

The CDR3 is CASSLEGQDKHF. The CDR3 DNA reads as TGTGCCAGCAGCTTAGAGGGACAGGACAAGCATTTT. The V and J genes are TRBV7-9 and TRBJ1-5; 8 bases line up with TRBD1. The germline V gene has CDR1 SEHNR and CDR2 FQNEAQ (reference sequence). CDR3 size: 12 residues. The V gene end was trimmed by 1 base and the J gene end by 14 bases; junction bases not matched to a gene: 4.

The chain couples TRBV3-1 to TRBJ1-1; 8 bases align to TRBD1. Unmatched junction bases numbered 10, after V lost 5 bases and J lost 5 bases. The CDR3 contains 15 residues. Looked up from germline, CDR1 is LGHDT and CDR2 is YNNKEL (reference sequence). CDR3 coding DNA: TGTGCCAGCAGCTGGGGGCGGACAGGGTGGACTGAAGCTTTCTTT. Residues: CASSWGRTGWTEAFF. The full variable domain, with the rest looked up from reference TRBV3-1 and TRBJ1-1, is DTAVSQTPKYLVTQMGNDKSIKCEQNLGHDTMYWYKQDSKKFLKIMFSYNNKELIINETVPNRFSPKSPDKAHLNLHINSLELGDSAVYFCASSWGRTGWTEAFFGQGTRLTVV.

CDR3 residues: CSARGLEGYEQYF. DNA for the CDR3: TGCAGTGCTAGGGGACTAGAGGGCTACGAGCAGTACTTC. The chain has TRBV20-1 and TRBJ2-7, with TRBD2 matching over 8 bases. Per the germline V gene, CDR1 is DFQATT and CDR2 is SNEGSKA (reference sequence). The CDR3 extends over 13 amino acids. V trimming: 3 bases; J trimming: 3 bases; junction bases outside the gene matches: 4.

Many counts were recorded for this clonotype. J is TRBJ2-7 and V is TRBV6-2 or TRBV6-3; D is undetermined. Trimming stripped 6 bases from V and 0 bases from J, with 9 bases between. This CDR3 is built from 13 residues. CDR1 MNHEY and CDR2 SVGEGT come from the germline V gene. Written as DNA, the CDR3 is TGTGCCAGCAGGAGTCGCAGCTCCTACGAGCAGTACTTC. It encodes CASRSRSSYEQYF.

The J gene is TRBJ1-2, the V gene TRBV12-3 or TRBV12-4; no clear D. The CDR3 totals 12 residues. V lost 6 bases and J lost 8, with 13 bases in between. In DNA form, the CDR3 reads TGTGCCAGCAGCTCAAGACCGGGGGGCTACACCTTC. Its translation is CASSSRPGGYTF.

V is TRBV11-2 and J is TRBJ1-1, with D tentatively TRBD1 (6 bases). V gave up 5 bases and J gave up 0 bases, with 10 bases separating them. Looked up from germline, CDR1 is SGHAT and CDR2 is FQNNGV. The CDR3 loop spans 14 amino acids. CDR3 loop: CASSGQTMNTEAFF. In nucleotides, the CDR3 is TGTGCCAGCAGCGGACAGACCATGAACACTGAAGCTTTCTTT.

In the case of this clonotype: Possible read error: a much larger clone is one base away. The final CDR3 position lacks the conserved phenylalanine or tryptophan, pointing to a likely read error. The V and J genes are TRBV5-1 and TRBJ2-7; D is perhaps TRBD2 (6 bases). Trimming removed 0 bases from V and 1 base from J, with 14 bases in between. Germline CDR1 SGHRS, CDR2 YFSETQ. The CDR3 sequence is 16 residues long. Written as DNA, the CDR3 is TGCGCCAGCAGCTTGGGGCGGGGACCCGCTTCCTACGAGCAGTACATC. Its translation: CASSLGRGPASYEQYI.

A few counts support this clonotype. The chain employs TRBV15 and TRBJ2-7; D may be TRBD1 or TRBD2 (6 bases each). The CDR3 totals 15 residues. Germline values: CDR1 LNHNV, CDR2 YYDKDF (reference sequence). With 1 base removed from V and 7 bases from J, the gap between germline ends came to 17 bases. CDR3 loop: CATSRGARGTREQYF. In DNA form, the CDR3 reads TGTGCCACCAGCAGAGGAGCAAGGGGGACTCGTGAGCAGTACTTC. The full variable domain, with the rest looked up from reference TRBV15 and TRBJ2-7, is DAMVIQNPRYQVTQFGKPVTLSCSQTLNHNVMYWYQQKSSQAPKLLFHYYDKDFNNEADTPDNFQSRRPNTSFCFLDIRSPGLGDTAMYLCATSRGARGTREQYFGPGTRLTVT.

At least ten counts were recorded for this clonotype. The rearrangement joins TRBV27 to TRBJ2-1; TRBD2 matches at 7 bases. Germline V gene sequence: CDR1 MNHEY, CDR2 SMNVEV (reference sequence). Trimming at V came to 5 bases and at J to 6 bases, leaving 7 bases not matched to a gene. The CDR3 has 14 amino acids. The DNA of the CDR3 is TGTGCCAGCAGTAAAGCGGGATTTGTCAATGAGCAGTTCTTC. This encodes CASSKAGFVNEQFF.

The table lists this clonotype with many counts. The J gene is TRBJ2-2, the V gene TRBV9, with D possibly being TRBD2 (6 bases). V was trimmed by 3 bases and J by 5 bases, leaving 14 bases between them. The CDR3 has 15 residues. From germline, CDR1 is SGDLS and CDR2 YYNGEE. The CDR3 is CASSAGGIGTGELFF. In DNA form, the CDR3 reads TGTGCCAGCAGCGCGGGCGGGATCGGAACCGGGGAGCTGTTTTTT.

This clonotype was detected many times. V usage is TRBV30 and J usage is TRBJ2-7; TRBD2 aligns across 14 bases. V shed 2 bases and J 2 bases; nucleotides not matched to a gene: 14. The CDR3 runs to 19 residues. CDR1 and CDR2 (germline): GTSNPN, SVGIG (reference sequence). CDR3 in DNA: TGTGCCTGGAGTCCCTTAGGACAGAGACTAGCGGGAGGGCCCTACGAGCAGTACTTC. This translates into CAWSPLGQRLAGGPYEQYF.

This clonotype was counted at least ten times. An end of the junction does not agree with germline; a read error may underlie this. This chain links TRBV20-1 with TRBJ2-2; D possibly uses TRBD1 or TRBD2 (6 bases each). The CDR3 has 16 residues. Per the germline V gene, CDR1 is DFQATT and CDR2 is SNEGSKA (reference sequence). CDR3 sequence: CSARDGLRGDTGELFF. The CDR3 nucleotides read TGCAGTGCCAGAGATGGGCTAAGGGGGGACACCGGGGAGCTGTTTTTT.

Points on this clonotype: Being one base from a much bigger clone, this may be a read error. The chain combines TRBV19 with TRBJ2-2, with a tentative D call TRBD2 (6 bases). V lost 7 bases, J lost 4 bases, and 22 bases lay in between. The germline V gene encodes CDR1 LNHDA and CDR2 SQIVND (reference sequence). The CDR3 consists of 17 residues. The CDR3 DNA reads TGTGCCAGTACGGGCGGGGCAGGGTACTCGAGCACCGGGGAGCTGTTTTTT. Amino acids: CASTGGAGYSSTGELFF.

This clonotype occurred many times. The chain carries TRBV4-1 and TRBJ2-7; D assignment may be TRBD1 or TRBD2 (5 bases each). V was cut by 2 bases and J by 4 bases, with 15 bases left in between. CDR3 size: 15 residues. Germline lookup yields CDR1 MGHRA and CDR2 YSYEKL. In nucleotides, the CDR3 is TGCGCCAGCAGCCAATGGGACGGTGGCCCATACGAGCAGTACTTC. It translates to CASSQWDGGPYEQYF.

This clonotype has a count of ten or more. V usage is TRBV9 and J usage is TRBJ2-1; 8 bases align to TRBD2. The length of the CDR3 is 15 residues. The V and J ends lost 0 bases and 6 bases, in that order; junction bases with no gene match: 5. In germline, CDR1 is SGDLS, CDR2 YYNGEE. The CDR3 is CASSVGSGTTNEQFF. The CDR3 DNA reads TGTGCCAGCAGCGTAGGTAGCGGGACTACCAATGAGCAGTTCTTC.

Ten or more counts support this clonotype. The rearrangement joins TRBV3-1 to TRBJ2-5; D unclear. CDR3 length: 15 residues. Per germline, CDR1 LGHDT and CDR2 YNNKEL (reference sequence). V was trimmed by 3 bases and J by 1 base, leaving 12 bases between them. The CDR3 nucleotides are TGTGCCAGCAGCCACGTCCGAGGAGTCCAAGAGACCCAGTACTTC. This sequence encodes CASSHVRGVQETQYF.

This clonotype was found many times. V gene TRBV2 combines with J gene TRBJ1-2; D unresolved. Per germline, CDR1 SNHLY and CDR2 FYNNEI. This CDR3 has 13 amino acids. Between the trimmed V and J ends, which lost 6 bases and 2 bases, there was a span of 10 bases. The CDR3 bases are TGTGCCAGCAGCGTGACAAACAACTATGGCTACACCTTC. Translation gives CASSVTNNYGYTF. The entire variable domain, with the rest obtained from reference TRBV2 and TRBJ1-2, is as follows: EPEVTQTPSHQVTQMGQEVILRCVPISNHLYFYWYRQILGQKVEFLVSFYNNEISEKSEIFDDQFSVERPDGSNFTLKIRSTKLEDSAMYFCASSVTNNYGYTFGSGTRLTVV.

The chain combines TRBV5-6 with TRBJ2-2, with D unresolved. The CDR3 is 13 residues long. The germline V and J ends were trimmed by 0 bases and 6 bases, with 6 bases remaining between them. Per the germline V gene, CDR1 is SGHDT and CDR2 is YYEEEE. CDR3 in amino acids: CASSLGTAGELFF. The CDR3 coding sequence is TGTGCCAGCAGCTTGGGGACCGCCGGGGAGCTGTTTTTT.

This clonotype was seen only a few times. The chain combines TRBV20-1 with TRBJ2-3, with TRBD2 as a possible D gene (5 bases). The germline V gene has CDR1 DFQATT and CDR2 SNEGSKA (reference sequence). Trimming stripped 3 bases from V and 10 bases from J, with 8 bases between. CDR3 length equals 10 residues. The CDR3 DNA sequence: TGCAGTGCTAGGGCGGGTGCGCAGTATTTT. Amino acid sequence: CSARAGAQYF.